Below, 13 T cell receptor beta chains from the same sample are listed, as sequenced in a study of cytomegalovirus exposure and HLA in healthy donors. The method was immunoSEQ multiplex PCR; TCRdb's version includes in-frame clones alone and lacks a portion of them. The table records about 110,000 clones, around 85% of them present only once. The sequenced material came from PBMCs. The receptors originated from a young woman in good health and CMV-seronegative.

This clone appeared a few times. The rearrangement links TRBV2 to TRBJ2-7; D ambiguous. V was pared by 4 bases and J by 6 bases, with 4 bases between. The CDR3 runs to 10 residues. Looked up from germline, CDR1 is SNHLY and CDR2 is FYNNEI. The CDR3 spells CASSGAEQYF. DNA of the CDR3: TGTGCCAGCAGTGGGGCCGAGCAGTACTTC.

This clone was observed a single time. The chain has TRBV5-1 and TRBJ2-7; no clear D. This CDR3 comprises 16 residues. V shed 5 bases and J shed 0 bases, with 18 bases lying between them. CDR1 SGHRS and CDR2 YFSETQ come from the germline V gene. CDR3 protein: CASSPLGSTVSYEQYF. The CDR3, as DNA: TGCGCCAGCAGTCCGCTCGGGTCGACGGTCTCCTACGAGCAGTACTTC.

This clone was detected only a few times. For the CDR3, the DNA is TGTGCCAGCAGCTTAACCGCAGGGGGCCGGGAGACCCAGTACTTC. This translates into CASSLTAGGRETQYF. V usage is TRBV7-3 and J usage is TRBJ2-5; 8 bases are a match to TRBD1. The trim removed 0 bases at V and 5 bases at J, leaving 5 bases unmatched. CDR1 and CDR2 from the germline V gene are SGHTA and FQGTGA. This CDR3 is built from 15 residues.

The chain links TRBV18 to TRBJ2-6, with 8 bases matching TRBD1. The CDR3 totals 16 residues. CDR1 is KGHSH, CDR2 LQKENI, per germline. With 5 bases clipped from V and 2 bases from J, the junction kept 5 bases outside the gene matches. The CDR3 spells CASSEQQGAGANVLTF. The CDR3 coding sequence is TGTGCCAGCTCAGAGCAACAGGGGGCTGGGGCCAACGTCCTGACTTTC.

The chain links TRBV7-9 to TRBJ2-1; tentative D call: TRBD2 (6 bases). Between the trimmed V and J ends, which lost 8 bases and 4 bases, there was a span of 9 bases. Germline CDR1 reads SEHNR; CDR2 reads FQNEAQ (reference sequence). This CDR3 contains 12 residues. CDR3 bases: TGTGCCAGCCGTGGAGGGTACAATGAGCAGTTCTTC. Protein sequence: CASRGGYNEQFF.

The CDR3 DNA follows: TGCGCCAGCAGCCAGGACACCCCTGACACAGATACGCAGTATTTT. Its protein is CASSQDTPDTDTQYF. The gene calls are TRBV5-1 and TRBJ2-3; a weak D match, TRBD1 (5 bases). V lost 4 bases and J lost 2, with 14 bases in between. The CDR3 is 15 amino acids. From germline, CDR1 is SGHRS and CDR2 YFSETQ. The whole variable domain, filled in from reference TRBV5-1 and TRBJ2-3, reads KAGVTQTPRYLIKTRGQQVTLSCSPISGHRSVSWYQQTPGQGLQFLFEYFSETQRNKGNFPGRFSGRQFSNSRSEMNVSTLELGDSALYLCASSQDTPDTDTQYFGPGTRLTVL.

The chain joins TRBV7-2 to TRBJ2-7; 8 bases are a match to TRBD2. In germline, CDR1 is SGHTA, CDR2 FQGNSA. Germline trimming cut 5 bases from V and 10 bases from J; bases unmatched to any gene: 4. CDR3 length: 11 residues. The CDR3 protein is CASSAGLAQYF. CDR3 nucleotide sequence: TGTGCCAGCAGCGCCGGACTAGCTCAGTACTTC. The entire variable domain, with the rest obtained from reference TRBV7-2 and TRBJ2-7, is as follows: GAGVSQSPSNKVTEKGKDVELRCDPISGHTALYWYRQSLGQGLEFLIYFQGNSAPDKSGLPSDRFSAERTGGSVSTLTIQRTQQEDSAVYLCASSAGLAQYFGPGTRLTVT.

The chain employs TRBV28 and TRBJ2-4; 8 bases are a match to TRBD1. In germline, CDR1 is MDHEN, CDR2 SYDVKM. V shed 3 bases and J 5 bases; nucleotides not matched to a gene: 6. The CDR3 is 15 residues long. CDR3 sequence reads: CASSFLSGGQNIQYF. CDR3 DNA sequence: TGTGCCAGCAGTTTTTTGTCAGGGGGCCAAAACATTCAGTACTTC. The entire variable domain, with the rest obtained from reference TRBV28 and TRBJ2-4, is as follows: DVKVTQSSRYLVKRTGEKVFLECVQDMDHENMFWYRQDPGLGLRLIYFSYDVKMKEKGDIPEGYSVSREKKERFSLILESASTNQTSMYLCASSFLSGGQNIQYFGAGTRLSVL.

This clone was picked up a small number of times. The chain employs TRBV28 and TRBJ2-3, with 13 nucleotides matching TRBD2. The CDR3 consists of 16 residues. V was clipped by 3 bases and J by 3 bases; unmatched bases: 3. Germline CDR1 reads MDHEN; CDR2 reads SYDVKM. CDR3 nucleotides: TGTGCCAGCAGTTTTACTAGCGGGGGGGCAACAGATACGCAGTATTTT. Its translation: CASSFTSGGATDTQYF.

The chain links TRBV6-1 to TRBJ1-5, with a possible D match to TRBD1 (5 bases). Trimming took 5 bases from V and 0 from J, leaving 11 bases between them. CDR1 MNHNS and CDR2 SASEGT come from the germline V gene. The CDR3 length is 15 residues. CDR3 DNA: TGTGCCAGCAGTACCCAGGGTTATAGCAATCAGCCCCAGCATTTT. The encoded protein is CASSTQGYSNQPQHF.

This clone was counted once. This chain joins TRBV2 and TRBJ1-3; 11 bases match TRBD1. V gave up 6 bases and J gave up 8 bases; unmatched junction bases: 6. Germline values: CDR1 SNHLY, CDR2 FYNNEI. The CDR3 is 14 residues long. Here the CDR3 DNA reads TGTGCCAGCAGGGGGACAGGGGGAGAACACACCATATATTTT. As protein: CASRGTGGEHTIYF.

CDR3 DNA sequence: TGTGCCATCATCGACGGGGGGGACACCATATATTTT. It codes for CAIIDGGDTIYF. The chain uses TRBV10-3 and TRBJ1-3, with D possibly TRBD1 on 5 matching bases. This CDR3 comprises 12 residues. Germline lookup yields CDR1 ENHRY and CDR2 SYGVKD. Trimming removed 7 bases at V and 8 bases at J, with 12 bases between.

This rearrangement joins TRBV7-9 to TRBJ2-2; 9 nucleotides line up with TRBD1. J lost 5 bases, V lost 3 bases, and 7 bases had no gene match. Germline V gene data show CDR1 as SEHNR and CDR2 as FQNEAQ (reference sequence). The CDR3 contains 16 residues. The chain's CDR3 is CASSFYGTGRTGELFF. In DNA, the CDR3 is TGTGCCAGCAGCTTCTACGGGACAGGGAGGACCGGGGAGCTGTTTTTT.